The rows below give T cell receptor beta chains drawn from one sample of a study of T cell changes during pregnancy in multiple sclerosis. Method: immunoSEQ multiplex PCR; TCRdb's copy keeps in-frame clones and lacks some. The sample has about 60,000 clones, 85% to 95% seen once. The material sequenced was peripheral blood, taken after pregnancy. These receptors were collected from a female donor with multiple sclerosis, enrolled in a pregnancy study. CDR3s leave out the opening cysteine and the closing phenylalanine or tryptophan.

j_call	v_call	cdr3_aa
TRBJ1-1	TRBV18	ASSPADTTAF
TRBJ2-7	TRBV7-2	ASSSNRGQFYEQY
TRBJ2-7	TRBV28	ASRPEPGQGWHEQY
TRBJ2-6	TRBV5-4	ASTLAGSASGANVLT
TRBJ1-2	TRBV29-1	SVEEQGGYGYT
TRBJ1-2	TRBV10-3	AISDNLGALGYT
TRBJ2-2	TRBV19	ASSSGGNTGELF
TRBJ1-1	TRBV2	ASSSGGFGRTEAF
TRBJ2-2	TRBV7-8	ASSRFVLTRGQNTGELF
TRBJ2-2	TRBV6-4	ASRPDSAGTGELF
TRBJ2-1	TRBV27	ASSRDRSGNEQF
TRBJ2-2	TRBV10-3	AISDLEDLVFTGELF
TRBJ1-5	TRBV11-2	ASSQRGNQPQH
TRBJ2-6	TRBV15	ATSRRGANVLT
TRBJ1-3	TRBV28	ASSLANSGNTIY
TRBJ2-2	TRBV13	ASSSGAGVYTGELF
TRBJ2-1	TRBV9	ASSVGSSYNEQF
TRBJ2-4	TRBV5-1	ASSLALGLLKNIQY
TRBJ2-3	TRBV2	ASSEGLAELTDTQY
TRBJ2-7	TRBV7-2	ASSRRGLVSEQY
TRBJ2-7	TRBV4-3	ASSQDTGVGSYEQY
TRBJ2-1	TRBV19	ASSVQGYEQF
TRBJ1-1	TRBV21-1	ASSPRQGNTEAF
TRBJ2-1	TRBV7-9	ASSRNRGAYNEQF
TRBJ2-2	TRBV28	ASSPLVDRGILPPGELF
TRBJ2-7	TRBV4-3	ASSQDRGGGPFEQY
TRBJ1-1	TRBV2	ASSVAGNTEAF
TRBJ2-1	TRBV28	ASSPHPREAPYNEQF
TRBJ2-7	TRBV28	ASRGTPRYEQY
TRBJ1-1	TRBV6-6	ASRNQGYTEAF
TRBJ1-3	TRBV4-3	ASSQETPVSGNTIY
TRBJ2-1	TRBV5-6	ASSRLAGWLGNEQF
TRBJ1-4	TRBV7-9	ASSLGGEKLF
TRBJ2-1	TRBV29-1	SVDRTSGYNEQF
TRBJ2-1	TRBV7-9	ASSLVSGRTGSYNEQF
TRBJ2-1	TRBV18	ASSPSWSTVYNEQF
TRBJ2-1	TRBV5-1	ASSLIAGAYYNEQF
TRBJ2-7	TRBV4-3	ASSQDRGTLSYEQY
TRBJ2-1	TRBV4-3	ASSQNSGVYNEQF
TRBJ2-1	TRBV29-1	SGSKLASYFNEQF
TRBJ1-3	TRBV6-1	ASIPGQGGNTIY
TRBJ2-2	TRBV7-2	ASSLLGAPNTGELF
TRBJ2-7	TRBV5-4	ASSLGGLAGGSEQY
TRBJ2-2	TRBV5-1	ASSPGTSGNTGELF
TRBJ1-1	TRBV7-3	ASSSGARGIGTEAF
TRBJ2-5	TRBV14	ASSQGQGLGRETQY
TRBJ1-1	TRBV27	ASSSRELNTEAF
TRBJ1-1	TRBV28	ASGTPWGERNTEAF
TRBJ2-5	TRBV7-2	ASSPSRPGPETQY
TRBJ2-1	TRBV27	ASRVAGRYNEQF
TRBJ1-5	TRBV15	ATKAPGGYQPQH
TRBJ1-1	TRBV6-1	ASSQGYRTEAF
TRBJ1-1	TRBV5-1	ASSTDSVTEAF